This T cell receptor beta chain appears in the sequencing data of a study of T cell responses to AZD1222 COVID-19 vaccine. The CDR3 sequence is 15 residues long. CDR1 is SGHNT and CDR2 is YYREEE in the germline V gene (reference sequence). V was pared by 2 bases and J by 10 bases, with 19 bases between. This clone was found a few times. Its antigen is currently unknown. Only in-frame clones appear in the TCRdb table, and some are missing; sequencing was by immunoSEQ multiplex PCR. The table records about 110,000 clones, 86% of them present only once. Study results and limitations: Seropositive AZD1222 recipients at baseline numbered only five or six. Most donors were white British, females outnumbered males, and clonal diversity was possibly underestimated.

Sample: peripheral blood, taken on day 0 of AZD1222 vaccination. J is TRBJ2-1 and V is TRBV5-4, with a tentative D call TRBD2 (6 bases). The receptor comes from an adult in good health. DNA for the CDR3: TGTGCCAGCAGCTTTAGGAGTTCGGGGGAAGAGGAGCAGTTCTTC. Its protein product is CASSFRSSGEEEQFF.